This TCR beta chain was recovered during a study of shared clonotypes between healthy human individuals. Study-wide results and limits: Sharing across four donors was seen in roughly 5% of naive CD4 clonotypes.

CDR1 and CDR2 from the germline V gene are SEHNR and FQNEAQ (reference sequence). Trimming removed 1 base at V and 0 bases at J, with 6 bases between. The CDR3 is 14 amino acids. This clone was picked up a small number of times. As yet, its antigen is unknown. The assay used deep level. TCRdb's table, derived via immunoSEQ multiplex PCR, lists solely in-frame clones and lacks some. The sample contains over a million clones, roughly 74% of which appear only once. The sequenced material came from memory CD4+ T cells from PBMCs. The subset was: CD45RA-negative fraction. The chain links TRBV7-9 to TRBJ2-5; the D gene is possibly TRBD1 (5 bases). This receptor was taken from a man in his late teens or twenties in good health. Some clones in this sample may be carry-over from other donors' samples. The CDR3 protein is CASSLGQYQETQYF. For the CDR3, the DNA is TGTGCCAGCAGCTTAGGACAGTACCAAGAGACCCAGTACTTC.